These 15 T cell receptor beta chains came from one sample sequenced in a study of CD8+ T cells in alopecia areata. Investigators isolated RNA and reverse transcribed it into cDNA to act as the sequencing template. Data came from immunoSEQ multiplex PCR; TCRdb stores just in-frame clones and leaves some out. The sample has approximately 100,000 clones, approximately 90% seen once. Treatment here: oral pan-JAK inhibitor, 5-10 mg twice daily. Source: CD8+ T cells sorted from blood, taken at approximately week 31, from a patient treated with tofacitinib. These receptors originate from a human donor with alopecia areata.

The genes are TRBV7-9 and TRBJ1-1; TRBD1 might be the D (6 bases). Trimming cost V 4 bases and J 3 bases, with 15 bases left between them. Germline values: CDR1 SEHNR, CDR2 FQNEAQ (reference sequence). This CDR3 contains 15 residues. Here the CDR3 reads CASSSRTARYTEAFF. For the CDR3, the DNA is TGTGCCAGCAGCTCCCGGACAGCAAGATACACTGAAGCTTTCTTT.

The table lists this clone with a few counts. The V call is TRBV13, the J call TRBJ2-7; 7 bases agree with TRBD1. The CDR3 sequence is 12 residues long. V was pared by 5 bases and J by 6 bases, with 4 bases of the junction left unmatched. Germline V gives CDR1 PRHDT, CDR2 FYEKMQ (reference sequence). Here the CDR3 DNA reads TGTGCCAGCAGCCAACACAGGGGCGAGCAGTACTTC. Translating it yields CASSQHRGEQYF.

This sequence joins TRBV13 and TRBJ2-5; D might be TRBD2 (6 bases). V dropped 2 bases and J dropped 2 bases, with 18 bases sitting between them. Germline V lookup: CDR1 PRHDT, CDR2 FYEKMQ (reference sequence). This CDR3 is 17 amino acids long. The CDR3: CASSLFVTKEGQETQYF. CDR3 DNA: TGTGCCAGCAGCTTATTTGTGACTAAGGAGGGACAAGAGACCCAGTACTTC.

The CDR3 DNA reads as TGTGCCAGCAGCCCCCTCTCCGGCAATGAGCAGTTCTTC. This encodes CASSPLSGNEQFF. The chain is built from TRBV27 and TRBJ2-1; no clear D. Germline V CDR1 and CDR2: MNHEY, SMNVEV (reference sequence). The CDR3 length is 13 residues. Trimming removed 6 bases at V and 6 bases at J, with 12 bases between.

This clone was recorded once. This CDR3 reads CASNGNRAAERDTQYF. The CDR3 nucleotides read TGTGCCAGCAACGGAAACCGGGCAGCCGAGAGGGATACGCAGTATTTT. V is TRBV7-9 and J is TRBJ2-3; D is undetermined. Trimming left V 7 bases short and J 6 bases short, with 23 bases between. Germline V lookup: CDR1 SEHNR, CDR2 FQNEAQ (reference sequence). CDR3 size: 16 residues.

This clone was seen more than once but under ten times. This rearrangement joins TRBV12-5 to TRBJ2-5, with D perhaps matching TRBD2 (5 bases). CDR1 is LGHNT and CDR2 is FRNRAP in the germline V gene. V was trimmed by 0 bases and J by 5 bases, leaving 13 bases between them. This CDR3 is built from 15 residues. CDR3 in amino acids: CASGLVIAGGETQYF. The CDR3 coding sequence is TGTGCTAGTGGTTTGGTAATTGCAGGCGGGGAGACCCAGTACTTC.

This clone has just one count. The chain combines TRBV29-1 with TRBJ2-1; D gene uncertain. CDR3 length equals 13 residues. Germline CDR1 and CDR2: SQVTM and ANQGSEA. The V and J ends lost 4 bases and 7 bases respectively, with 14 bases between them. This CDR3 is CSVVQENRNEQFF. CDR3 DNA: TGCAGCGTTGTTCAGGAAAATAGGAATGAGCAGTTCTTC.

The chain employs TRBV7-9 and TRBJ1-1, with no clear D. V gave up 2 bases and J gave up 5 bases, with 12 bases separating them. From germline, CDR1 is SEHNR and CDR2 FQNEAQ (reference sequence). There are 14 residues in the CDR3. The CDR3 here is CASSLLRWETEAFF. The CDR3 region has the DNA TGTGCCAGCAGCTTACTAAGGTGGGAAACTGAAGCTTTCTTT.

This chain connects TRBV19 to TRBJ2-1; possible D gene TRBD1, 5 bases. V was shortened by 7 bases and J by 8 bases, with 15 bases between the two germline ends. CDR3 length: 13 amino acids. Germline CDR1 reads LNHDA; CDR2 reads SQIVND (reference sequence). CDR3 amino acids: CASTKEGAYEQFF. The DNA of the CDR3 is TGTGCCAGTACCAAGGAAGGGGCCTATGAGCAGTTCTTC.

This chain joins TRBV5-4 and TRBJ2-7; D is unresolved. The CDR3 consists of 13 residues. Trimming took 0 bases from V and 2 from J, leaving 6 bases between them. The germline gives CDR1 SGHNT, CDR2 YYREEE (reference sequence). The CDR3 region has the DNA TGTGCCAGCAGCTTGGGTACCCCCTACGAGCAGTACTTC. It translates to CASSLGTPYEQYF. Combining the CDR3 with reference TRBV5-4 and TRBJ2-7 gives the whole variable domain ETGVTQSPTHLIKTRGQQVTLRCSSQSGHNTVSWYQQALGQGPQFIFQYYREEENGRGNFPPRFSGLQFPNYSSELNVNALELDDSALYLCASSLGTPYEQYFGPGTRLTVT.

The chain links TRBV6-5 to TRBJ2-1; 8 bases fit TRBD2. Germline lookup yields CDR1 MNHEY and CDR2 SVGAGI. The CDR3 is 12 amino acids. Trimming took 8 bases from V and 6 from J; bases not matched to a gene: 3. The CDR3 spells CASGTSGNEQFF. As DNA, the CDR3 is TGTGCCAGCGGAACTAGCGGCAATGAGCAGTTCTTC.

This rearrangement joins TRBV10-3 to TRBJ2-5; TRBD2 agrees at 7 bases. The J call may be faulty, since TRBJ2-7 better matches the DNA end. CDR1 and CDR2 from the germline V gene are ENHRY and SYGVKD. This CDR3 region has 13 residues. The CDR3: CAPSGGRAYEQYF. The CDR3 nucleotides read TGTGCCCCATCCGGAGGGAGGGCCTACGAGCAGTACTTC.

This sequence joins TRBV6-1 and TRBJ1-1; D gene uncertain. CDR3 length: 12 residues. The ends were cut back, 5 bases at V and 3 bases at J, with 7 bases in the middle. Germline values: CDR1 MNHNS, CDR2 SASEGT. The CDR3 DNA is TGTGCCAGCAGTCGGTTGTACACTGAAGCTTTCTTT. It translates to CASSRLYTEAFF.

This clone appeared a few times. The chain joins TRBV6-6 to TRBJ2-7, with 7 bases aligning to TRBD1. V gave up 5 bases and J gave up 3 bases; unmatched junction bases: 10. The CDR3 has 15 residues. Germline V CDR1 and CDR2: MNHNY, SVGAGI (reference sequence). The CDR3 nucleotides read TGTGCCAGCAGTCAAAACGACAGGGCCCTCTACGAGCAGTACTTC. Protein sequence: CASSQNDRALYEQYF.

This rearrangement joins TRBV7-9 to TRBJ2-5, with 8 nucleotides matching TRBD1. CDR1 is SEHNR, CDR2 FQNEAQ, per germline (reference sequence). The CDR3 contains 15 residues. Losses at the gene ends were 1 base for V and 1 base for J; bases not matched to a gene: 2. CDR3 sequence (DNA): TGTGCCAGCAGCTTAGGCGACAGGGGCCAAGAGACCCAGTACTTC. It encodes CASSLGDRGQETQYF. Drawing the rest from reference TRBV7-9 and TRBJ2-5, the complete variable domain is DTGVSQNPRHKITKRGQNVTFRCDPISEHNRLYWYRQTLGQGPEFLTYFQNEAQLEKSRLLSDRFSAERPKGSFSTLEIQRTEQGDSAMYLCASSLGDRGQETQYFGPGTRLLVL.